This T cell receptor (beta chain) came from a study of identical twins. Using its own MiXCR run on the 5' RACE reads, TCRdb lists one record per CDR3 protein. The sample contains some 190,000 distinct CDR3 sequences, approximately 15% of which appear only once. Per germline, CDR1 MNHEY and CDR2 SVGAGI. The CDR3 is 14 amino acids. The V gene lost 0 bases and the J gene lost 5 bases, with 10 bases spanning the gap. The sample also formed part of further work on T cells expressing NK-cell markers. That report adds: Sorted T-cell subsets CD3+CD56+NKG2C+, CD3+CD56+NKG2C- and CD3+CD56-NKG2C+ were TCR beta-sequenced. Clones of NKG2C+ T cells that had expanded were of unclear HCMV specificity.

The sequenced sample was CD8+ T cells sorted from blood. The sequence was obtained from a woman aged 18-29 years in good health. The chain combines TRBV6-5 with TRBJ2-5; no reliable D call. Written as DNA, the CDR3 is TGTGCCAGCAGTTACTCGGCGGCCGGGGAGACCCAGTACTTC. This codes for CASSYSAAGETQYF.